The text below deals with one TCR beta chain. The target of this receptor is not known. Nothing much larger sits one base from this clone, and base qualities are not available. The TCR beta CDR3 regions were amplified from the RNA transcripts. The TCR CDR3 was subjected to a first round of RT-PCR using the HTBI primer set and the Qiagen OneStep RT-PCR kit. Libraries were constructed in a second round of multiplex PCR, after which size selection and purification were performed. The libraries were sequenced on an Illumina HiSeq2000 using paired-end 100 bp reads. The original pipeline was this. SOAPnuke was used to process the raw data, with reads discarded if the reads contained adapters or uncalled bases, had a mean Phred below 15, or lacked an exact constant-primer or identifier match. High-quality paired reads were merged with COPE v1.2.5, and unique nucleotide sequences were defined as clonotypes. MiTCR v1.1 was used to align the clonotypes against IMGT TRBV, TRBD and TRBJ reference segments. Only V-J combinations with frequency above 0.0001, covering 99.2% of repertoires, were analysed. The TCS score was defined as the ratio of F50 (clonal expansion) to E x V (chaos), calculated using BLOSUM62-based TCRdist between CDR3 peptides within each V-J. Welch's t-statistics and random forest reduced around 550 V-J features to some 14, which were used in a naive Bayes classifier (R e1071). TCRdb trimmed the raw reads at Q25, called clones with MiXCR and kept productive beta chains. When rows share a CDR3 protein, they turn into one entry using the most common DNA and genes. The V and J calls follow TCRdb's processing rather than the paper's. The sample contains 350,000 to 400,000 distinct CDR3 sequences, 19% of them found a single time. Approximately 4% of the sample is in the top ten clones.

This sample is drawn from a study of T cells in Graves' hyperthyroidism and ophthalmopathy (dated by TCRdb to between 2019 and 2020). Looking at the study overall: Peripheral blood samples were taken at initial diagnosis, before any treatment was given. A discovery cohort of about a hundred patients, approximately 44 with Graves' ophthalmopathy and about 58 with stable Graves' hyperthyroidism, was used to find distinguishing TCR V-J signatures. Prospective prediction of ophthalmopathy was tested in an independent validation cohort consisting of 18 hyperthyroidism patients and 17 patients who later progressed to ophthalmopathy. The approximately 98 discovery patients were randomly divided into training and test sets at a 7:3 ratio. The study also compared thyroid tissue and blood T-cell repertoires from about 6 Graves' hyperthyroidism patients. Following sampling, methimazole starting at 30 mg daily was given to hyperthyroidism patients, and high-dose intravenous methylprednisolone was given to ophthalmopathy patients. The paper reports TCR Vbeta CDR3 sequencing of 135 peripheral blood samples: under 45 ophthalmopathy, roughly 80 hyperthyroidism and around 17 progressor patients. What the work shows at the level of the full study, not this receptor alone: No statistical method was used to fix the sample size in advance, and group allocation was not hidden from the investigators. In validation, the model predicted progression to ophthalmopathy a median of around 6.5 months before onset, with roughly 71% sensitivity and about 72% specificity. In cross-validation, a model built on a 13 V-J signature told ophthalmopathy apart from stable hyperthyroidism with under 90% sensitivity and 81% to 82% specificity, and in testing the same model reached 80%/75%. Most expanded thyroid clonotypes (frequency above 0.001) were also found in blood, which suggests that blood repertoires may mirror thyroid immune responses.

The germline V gene encodes CDR1 KGHDR and CDR2 SFDVKD. The CDR3, cysteine through phenylalanine, is 16 amino acids long. The CDR3 DNA has 48 bases and is translated from base 1. After removal of 4 bases from V and 3 bases from J, the junction retains 8 bases not matched to a gene. Stable Graves' hyperthyroidism was defined as no progression to ophthalmopathy during 18 months of follow-up. Hyperthyroidism patients were aged 18 to 65 years and newly diagnosed, with disease duration of less than 2 months. Exclusion was applied to patients with uncontrolled infections, other autoimmune diseases, pregnancy or lactation. Diagnoses were based on clinical symptoms, serum thyroxine and TRAb, thyroid ultrasound and orbital computed tomography. PBMCs were isolated from roughly 10 ml of fresh peripheral blood by Ficoll-Paque density gradient centrifugation. Total RNA was extracted with Trizol reagent, and quality was checked on an Agilent 2100 Bioanalyzer.

The receptor's source is a woman between 18 and 29 years old with Graves' hyperthyroidism. The V and J genes are TRBV24-1 and TRBJ2-7; TRBD1 agrees with 10 junctional bases. The specimen was blood. The CDR3 region has the sequence CATSDLPDRGDYEQYF. The nucleotides are TGTGCCACCAGTGACCTTCCGGACAGGGGGGACTACGAGCAGTACTTC.